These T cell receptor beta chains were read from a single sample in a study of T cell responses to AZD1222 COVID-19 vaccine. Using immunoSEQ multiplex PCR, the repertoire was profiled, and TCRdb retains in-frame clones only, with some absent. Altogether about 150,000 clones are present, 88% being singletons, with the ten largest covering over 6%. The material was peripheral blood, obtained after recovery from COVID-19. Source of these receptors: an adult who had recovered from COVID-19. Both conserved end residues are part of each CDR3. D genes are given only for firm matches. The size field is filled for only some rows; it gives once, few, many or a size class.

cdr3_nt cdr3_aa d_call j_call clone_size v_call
TGTGCCAGCAGCCGTTTAGGAGGGGGGGTGAACACTGAAGCTTTCTTT CASSRLGGGVNTEAFF - TRBJ1-1 few TRBV27
TGTGCCAGCAGCCGGGGACTAAGTAGTGAAAAACTGTTTTTT CASSRGLSSEKLFF - TRBJ1-4 - TRBV7-2
TGTGCCAGCAGTGAACGGTTGACTGCCGGAAACACCATATATTTT CASSERLTAGNTIYF - TRBJ1-3 few TRBV6-1
TGTGCCAGCAGTGGTAGCGGGTCGAGCTCCTACAATGAGCAGTTCTTC CASSGSGSSSYNEQFF TRBD2 TRBJ2-1 - TRBV6-1
TGTGCCAGCAGCTTAAGGGGTTCCTCTGGAAACACCATATATTTT CASSLRGSSGNTIYF - TRBJ1-3 - TRBV5-6
TGTGCCAGCCACGGACAAGTCAATCAGCCCCAGCATTTT CASHGQVNQPQHF - TRBJ1-5 - TRBV18
TGTGCCAGCAGCCAAGGACCGGGACTCAGCACCGGGGAGCTGTTTTTT CASSQGPGLSTGELFF - TRBJ2-2 - TRBV14
TGTGCCATCAGCTTGGACATCTACAATGAGCAGTTCTTC CAISLDIYNEQFF - TRBJ2-1 - TRBV10-3
TGTGCCAGCAGTTACAGCGGGGGCCGAGAGGAAAAACTGTTTTTT CASSYSGGREEKLFF - TRBJ1-4 - TRBV6-5
TGTGCCAGTAGTCGCCCGGTGGCAGGAGGGAATGAAAAACTGTTTTTT CASSRPVAGGNEKLFF - TRBJ1-4 - TRBV19
TGCGCCAGCAGCTTGAATCCGGGCACTGAAGCTTTCTTT CASSLNPGTEAFF - TRBJ1-1 - TRBV5-1
TGTGCCAGCAGCCTATTCCCGACAGGGGCTCACAATGAGCAGTTCTTC CASSLFPTGAHNEQFF TRBD1 TRBJ2-1 - TRBV5-8
TGTGCCAGTATCCTCCAAGGCGGCTCTGGAAACACCATATATTTT CASILQGGSGNTIYF - TRBJ1-3 - TRBV19
TGTGCCAGCAGCCAGACCCAAAATCGGGTCTATGGCTACACCTTC CASSQTQNRVYGYTF - TRBJ1-2 - TRBV3-1/TRBV3-2
TGTGCCAGCAGTTACAGTGCCAGTAATCAGCCCCAGCATTTT CASSYSASNQPQHF - TRBJ1-5 - TRBV6-2/TRBV6-3
TGTGCCAGCAGCGGGGAACGGGACAGGGGGTATGGCTACACCTTC CASSGERDRGYGYTF TRBD1 TRBJ1-2 - TRBV9
TGTGCCAGCTCACGCATCGACGAGAACACTGAAGCTTTCTTT CASSRIDENTEAFF - TRBJ1-1 - TRBV18
TGTGCCAGCAGTTTTACGCGAGGGATTTCTGAGCAGTTCTTC CASSFTRGISEQFF - TRBJ2-1 - TRBV27
TGCGCCAGCAGCTACAGGGGTGACGAGCAGTACTTC CASSYRGDEQYF TRBD1 TRBJ2-7 - TRBV5-1
TGTGCCAGCAGTCCCTACTTGGACGGGAGGACTGAAGCTTTCTTT CASSPYLDGRTEAFF - TRBJ1-1 once TRBV27
TGTGCCAGCAGTCTTACCGGGAGCACCCCTTACCCGGGGCCTTTTGTCTACGAGCAGTACTTC CASSLTGSTPYPGPFVYEQYF - TRBJ2-7 few TRBV28
TGTGCCAGCAGCTTAAGTCAAGCGGCAGGATTCTCTGGGGCCAACGTCCTGACTTTC CASSLSQAAGFSGANVLTF - TRBJ2-6 once TRBV7-3
TGTGCCAGCACAGACAGGGGATCCACAGATACGCAGTATTTT CASTDRGSTDTQYF TRBD1 TRBJ2-3 - TRBV7-9
TGCAGCGTTGAGATAGCGGTTAGCACAGATACGCAGTATTTT CSVEIAVSTDTQYF - TRBJ2-3 - TRBV29-1
TGCGCCAGCAGCCCGAGGGGGACAGGATGGAACACTGAAGCTTTCTTT CASSPRGTGWNTEAFF TRBD1 TRBJ1-1 - TRBV5-1
TGTGCCAGTAGTATGGAGGGTTTGGCTTTCTTT CASSMEGLAFF - TRBJ1-1 - TRBV19
TGTGCCAGCAGCGTAGGACAGGGGGACCTCTATGGCTACACCTTC CASSVGQGDLYGYTF TRBD1 TRBJ1-2 - TRBV9
TGTGCCAGCAGCTTGGCGGAGACAGGCTCCTACGAGCAGTACTTC CASSLAETGSYEQYF - TRBJ2-7 few TRBV5-4
TGTGCCAGCAGCTTAAATCACTACGAGCAGTACTTC CASSLNHYEQYF - TRBJ2-7 - TRBV5-6
TGTGCCAGCAGCTTAGGGCAGAACCCCTACGAGCAGTACTTC CASSLGQNPYEQYF - TRBJ2-7 - TRBV28
TGCGCCAGCAGTGGTACGGTAGGCGTCTGGGCTGAAGCTTTCTTT CASSGTVGVWAEAFF - TRBJ1-1 - TRBV10-1
TGTGCCAGCAGCTTATCCGGCGGGGTGAACACTGAAGCTTTCTTT CASSLSGGVNTEAFF - TRBJ1-1 - TRBV7-3
TGTGCCAGCAGCAGGACAGGGACCTACGAGCAGTACTTC CASSRTGTYEQYF TRBD1 TRBJ2-7 - TRBV6-5
TGTGCCAGCAGCTTCGGCGGGACAACGGCTGAAGCTTTCTTT CASSFGGTTAEAFF - TRBJ1-1 - TRBV7-2
TGTGCCAGCAGCTTACGTATGGGGACCGGGGAGCTGTTTTTT CASSLRMGTGELFF - TRBJ2-2 - TRBV7-3
TGTGCCAGCAGTTTAGAGGGTTGGAGCAATGAGCAGTTCTTC CASSLEGWSNEQFF - TRBJ2-1 once TRBV28
TGTGCCAGCAGCTTAGATTCCGATACGCAGTATTTT CASSLDSDTQYF - TRBJ2-3 - TRBV11-3
TGCGCCGGGATCCCCGGGGAGACCCAGTACTTC CAGIPGETQYF - TRBJ2-5 - TRBV23-1
TGCGCCAGCAGCTTGGATGGCCGGCCGAACACTGAAGCTTTCTTT CASSLDGRPNTEAFF - TRBJ1-1 - TRBV5-1
TGTGCCAGTACCCCCCCCGGGACAGGGGTAGGTCAGCCCCAGCATTTT CASTPPGTGVGQPQHF TRBD1 TRBJ1-5 - TRBV19
TGTGCCAGCAGCTTAGTCGACACCGGGGAGCTGTTTTTT CASSLVDTGELFF - TRBJ2-2 - TRBV11-2
TGCGCCAGCAGCTTGTGGGGGAATAATGAAAAACTGTTTTTT CASSLWGNNEKLFF - TRBJ1-4 - TRBV5-1
TGTGCCACCAGCAGAGATCGACAGGGAACGGGTTCGAGGACTGAAGCTTTCTTT CATSRDRQGTGSRTEAFF TRBD1 TRBJ1-1 - TRBV15
TGTGCCAGCAGCCCCGAATCCTCGGCGGTGATTGCCGGGGAGCTGTTTTTT CASSPESSAVIAGELFF - TRBJ2-2 once TRBV6-2/TRBV6-3
TGTGCCAGCAGCCCCCTCTCCTCTAGACCGGCTTTCTTT CASSPLSSRPAFF - TRBJ1-1 - TRBV11-2